This section outlines one T cell receptor (beta chain) sequence together with its context. The data derive from a study of control samples from healthy donors and cancer patients. Only in-frame clones appear in the TCRdb table, and some are missing; sequencing was by immunoSEQ multiplex PCR. This table has 150,000 to 200,000 clones, 80% to 95% appearing once. Germline V lookup: CDR1 KGHSH, CDR2 LQKENI. The CDR3 totals 16 residues. The trim removed 0 bases at V and 7 bases at J, leaving 4 bases unmatched. Sequencing used blood. This receptor was obtained from a man aged 18 to 30 in good health. The chain carries TRBV18 and TRBJ1-6, with 9 bases fitting TRBD1. CDR3 amino acids: CASSPPTGTGNSPLHF. CDR3 bases: TGTGCCAGCTCACCACCGACCGGGACAGGGAATTCACCCCTCCACTTT.